A selection of T cell receptor beta chains follows, all from one sample in a study of blood T cell repertoires in COVID-19. Using immunoSEQ multiplex PCR, the repertoire was profiled, and TCRdb retains in-frame clones only, with some absent. The table includes roughly 70,000 clones, roughly 78% detected once. The sequenced material came from peripheral blood. All receptors come from a human donor in a cohort sampled during active COVID-19. The CDR3 runs from the conserved cysteine through the conserved F or W. A D gene is named only where the DNA matches it firmly. The listing skips clone size in some rows; elsewhere it reads once, few, many or a size class.

d_gene	v_gene	j_gene	abundance	CDR3aa	CDR3nt
NA	TRBV7-8	TRBJ2-7	few	CASSLMAGEQYF	TGTGCCAGCAGCTTAATGGCAGGCGAGCAGTACTTC
NA	TRBV30	TRBJ1-1	NA	CAWTRRGANTEAFF	TGTGCCTGGACCCGGCGGGGAGCGAACACTGAAGCTTTCTTT
TRBD2	TRBV7-8	TRBJ2-1	NA	CASSLDAGGYNEQFF	TGTGCCAGCAGCTTAGACGCGGGAGGGTACAATGAGCAGTTCTTC
NA	TRBV7-2	TRBJ2-3	NA	CASSYFLGADTQYF	TGTGCCAGCAGCTACTTCCTAGGAGCAGATACGCAGTATTTT
TRBD2	TRBV7-2	TRBJ2-5	NA	CATWEGSGGGGETQYF	TGTGCCACCTGGGAGGGGAGCGGAGGAGGAGGAGAGACCCAGTACTTC
TRBD1	TRBV28	TRBJ1-4	NA	CASSTQGGTNEKLFF	TGTGCCAGCAGCACCCAGGGGGGAACTAATGAAAAACTGTTTTTT
TRBD1	TRBV6-5	TRBJ2-7	NA	CAGQGIYEQYF	TGTGCCGGACAGGGGATTTACGAGCAGTACTTC
TRBD1	TRBV7-2	TRBJ2-3	once	CASSPRQGRTDTQYF	TGTGCCAGCAGCCCCCGACAGGGTCGGACAGATACGCAGTATTTT
NA	TRBV7-9	TRBJ1-6	few	CASSLSTGFSPLHF	TGTGCCAGCAGCTTAAGCACAGGGTTCTCACCCCTCCACTTT
TRBD1	TRBV7-2	TRBJ2-4	NA	CASSLRTGASKNIQYF	TGTGCCAGCAGCTTAAGGACAGGGGCTTCCAAAAACATTCAGTACTTC
TRBD2	TRBV6-5	TRBJ2-7	NA	CASSLLAGAYEQYF	TGTGCCAGCAGTCTTCTAGCGGGAGCCTACGAGCAGTACTTC
NA	TRBV7-2	TRBJ2-6	few	CASSLQGGVSGANVLTF	TGTGCCAGCAGCTTACAGGGTGGTGTGTCTGGGGCCAACGTCCTGACTTTC
NA	TRBV15	TRBJ1-6	NA	CATSREGGYNSPLHF	TGTGCCACCAGCAGAGAAGGGGGTTATAATTCACCCCTCCACTTT
NA	TRBV5-4	TRBJ2-2	NA	CASSFAGPGELFF	TGTGCCAGCAGCTTTGCGGGACCCGGGGAGCTGTTTTTT
TRBD2	TRBV6-5	TRBJ2-1	NA	CASRTTSGDNEQFF	TGTGCCAGCAGGACCACTAGCGGGGACAATGAGCAGTTCTTC
TRBD1	TRBV2	TRBJ1-1	NA	CASRGTEGTEAFF	TGTGCCAGCAGGGGGACAGAGGGTACTGAAGCTTTCTTT
TRBD1	TRBV12-3/TRBV12-4	TRBJ1-1	NA	CASGTGVSSAFF	TGTGCCAGCGGGACAGGGGTATCGTCGGCTTTCTTT
TRBD1	TRBV5-1	TRBJ2-7	NA	CASSLEGAYEQYF	TGCGCCAGCAGCTTAGAGGGGGCATACGAGCAGTACTTC
NA	TRBV2	TRBJ1-5	NA	CASRVTEDEPQHF	TGTGCCAGCAGGGTGACAGAGGACGAGCCCCAGCATTTT
NA	TRBV28	TRBJ1-5	NA	CASSPHDSPQHF	TGTGCCAGCAGCCCTCATGACAGTCCCCAGCATTTT
TRBD1	TRBV5-1	TRBJ2-2	NA	CASSFAGTANTGELFF	TGCGCCAGCAGCTTTGCCGGGACAGCGAACACCGGGGAGCTGTTTTTT
NA	TRBV28	TRBJ2-7	NA	CASSSNFGSSYEQYF	TGTGCCAGCAGTTCAAATTTTGGGAGCTCCTACGAGCAGTACTTC
NA	TRBV10-2	TRBJ2-5	NA	CASSGLRGETQYF	TGCGCCAGCAGCGGACTGCGGGGCGAGACCCAGTACTTC
NA	TRBV21-1	TRBJ2-7	once	CASSKVGAGGSYEQYF	TGTGCCAGCAGCAAAGTGGGAGCGGGAGGATCCTACGAGCAGTACTTC
TRBD1	TRBV6-6	TRBJ1-3	NA	CASSHRDRGGNTIYF	TGTGCCAGCAGCCACCGGGACAGGGGTGGAAACACCATATATTTT
NA	TRBV2	TRBJ1-1	NA	CASSEALGSRRTEAFF	TGTGCCAGCAGTGAAGCGCTAGGTTCCCGGAGGACTGAAGCTTTCTTT
NA	TRBV5-1	TRBJ1-3	NA	CASSLQGFKGNTIYF	TGCGCCAGCAGCTTGCAGGGATTCAAGGGAAACACCATATATTTT
NA	TRBV5-1	TRBJ1-5	NA	CASSSEGGVWQPQHF	TGCGCCAGCAGCTCCGAAGGCGGGGTCTGGCAGCCCCAGCATTTT
TRBD2	TRBV5-4	TRBJ2-6	NA	CASSPLGGGASSGANVLTF	TGTGCCAGCAGCCCCCTGGGGGGAGGGGCTAGCTCTGGGGCCAACGTCCTGACTTTC
NA	TRBV11-3	TRBJ2-7	once	CASSPSGAVTYEQYF	TGTGCCAGCAGCCCTTCAGGGGCGGTTACCTACGAGCAGTACTTC
NA	TRBV7-2	TRBJ2-2	NA	CASSPAGELFF	TGTGCCAGCAGCCCCGCCGGGGAGCTGTTTTTT
NA	TRBV5-1	TRBJ2-7	once	CASSLAIGAGEAYEQYF	TGCGCCAGCAGCTTGGCGATAGGGGCAGGGGAAGCCTACGAGCAGTACTTC
NA	TRBV2	TRBJ1-2	NA	CASSDRGQTGYTF	TGTGCCAGCAGTGACCGAGGACAGACTGGCTACACCTTC
TRBD1	TRBV5-1	TRBJ2-2	NA	CASRTDRGGTGELFF	TGCGCCAGCAGAACGGACAGGGGTGGCACCGGGGAGCTGTTTTTT
NA	TRBV27	TRBJ2-7	NA	CASSPGSGQPSAYEQYF	TGTGCCAGCAGCCCCGGGAGTGGACAACCGTCTGCTTACGAGCAGTACTTC
TRBD2	TRBV30	TRBJ2-3	NA	CAWIARTSGRALAQYF	TGTGCCTGGATAGCCCGGACTAGCGGGAGGGCCCTAGCGCAGTATTTT
TRBD2	TRBV19	TRBJ2-1	NA	CASSMSQGGRENEQFF	TGTGCCAGTAGTATGAGTCAGGGAGGGAGGGAGAATGAGCAGTTCTTC
TRBD1	TRBV11-2	TRBJ2-5	NA	CASSTGLQGPETQYF	TGTGCCAGCAGCACGGGTTTACAGGGGCCGGAGACCCAGTACTTC
NA	TRBV14	TRBJ1-6	NA	CASSQHKGGNSPLHF	TGTGCCAGCAGCCAGCATAAAGGGGGTAATTCACCCCTCCACTTT
NA	TRBV28	TRBJ1-1	NA	CASSLSRVEAFF	TGTGCCAGCAGTTTATCGCGGGTTGAAGCTTTCTTT
TRBD1	TRBV30	TRBJ2-7	NA	CAWSTTGQGANEQYF	TGTGCCTGGAGTACCACGGGACAGGGGGCGAACGAGCAGTACTTC
TRBD1	TRBV18	TRBJ2-7	once	CASSPGTGSEQYF	TGTGCCAGCTCACCGGGGACAGGGAGCGAGCAGTACTTC
NA	TRBV7-2	TRBJ1-5	NA	CASSGPRGAGNQPQHF	TGTGCCAGCAGCGGCCCCCGGGGGGCCGGCAATCAGCCCCAGCATTTT
TRBD1	TRBV4-3	TRBJ1-6	NA	CASSQDIVYRGGSPLHF	TGCGCCAGCAGCCAAGATATCGTATACAGGGGAGGATCACCCCTCCACTTT
TRBD2	TRBV5-4	TRBJ2-7	NA	CASSRTSGGVYEQYF	TGTGCCAGCAGCCGGACTAGCGGGGGGGTCTACGAGCAGTACTTC
TRBD2	TRBV7-2	TRBJ2-7	NA	CASSLSRTSGYPSGEQYF	TGTGCCAGCAGCTTATCCCGGACTAGCGGGTATCCCTCCGGCGAGCAGTACTTC
TRBD2	TRBV2	TRBJ2-2	NA	CASRPREKTSGSSGELFF	TGTGCCAGCAGGCCGAGAGAGAAGACTAGCGGGAGCAGCGGGGAGCTGTTTTTT
TRBD2	TRBV5-5	TRBJ2-2	NA	CASSLVSGSNTGELFF	TGTGCCAGCAGCTTGGTTAGCGGGAGTAACACCGGGGAGCTGTTTTTT
TRBD1	TRBV4-3	TRBJ2-7	few	CASSQEWGQGPRVEQYF	TGCGCCAGCAGCCAAGAATGGGGACAGGGTCCCCGAGTGGAGCAGTACTTC
TRBD1	TRBV19	TRBJ2-7	once	CASSITGTGFNEQYF	TGTGCCAGTAGTATTACGGGGACAGGGTTCAACGAGCAGTACTTC
TRBD1	TRBV29-1	TRBJ2-5	NA	CSVEDLGDRGGQETQYF	TGCAGCGTTGAAGATCTCGGGGACAGGGGTGGTCAAGAGACCCAGTACTTC
NA	TRBV6-5	TRBJ2-1	few	CASSLGLERNEQFF	TGTGCCAGCAGTCTAGGACTCGAGAGGAATGAGCAGTTCTTC
TRBD2	TRBV3-1/TRBV3-2	TRBJ2-2	NA	CASSLPGTSLAGELFF	TGTGCCAGCAGCCTTCCCGGGACTAGCCTCGCCGGGGAGCTGTTTTTT
NA	TRBV5-1	TRBJ2-7	NA	CASSLFQGLSYEQYF	TGCGCCAGCAGCTTGTTCCAGGGTCTGTCCTACGAGCAGTACTTC
TRBD2	TRBV5-1	TRBJ2-3	NA	CASRLAGGLDTQYF	TGCGCCAGCAGGCTAGCGGGAGGGTTAGATACGCAGTATTTT
NA	TRBV14	TRBJ2-3	NA	CASSRTSTDTQYF	TGTGCCAGCAGCCGTACTAGCACAGATACGCAGTATTTT
NA	TRBV5-1	TRBJ2-7	NA	CASSAGPSSYEQYF	TGCGCCAGCAGTGCGGGCCCGAGCTCCTACGAGCAGTACTTC
NA	TRBV12-3/TRBV12-4	TRBJ1-6	NA	CASSPGANSPLHF	TGTGCCAGCAGCCCAGGGGCGAATTCACCCCTCCACTTT